The rows below give T cell receptor beta chains drawn from one sample of a study of blood T cell repertoires in COVID-19. Profiling relied on immunoSEQ multiplex PCR, and the TCRdb table lists in-frame clones only, not all of them. Found here are over 35,000 clones, 90% to 95% of them singletons; the top ten hold about 15%. The sequenced sample consisted of peripheral blood. All receptors derive from a woman aged 25 to 39 in a cohort sampled during active COVID-19. CDR3s include the opening cysteine and the closing phenylalanine or tryptophan. The order of the fields is J gene, V gene, clone size, D gene, CDR3 DNA, CDR3 protein. A D gene is named only where the DNA matches it firmly. Not every row has a clone size; where given, it reads once, few, many or a size class.

J gene: TRBJ2-5
V gene: TRBV11-2
clone size: -
D gene: TRBD1
CDR3 DNA: TGTGCCAGCAGCTTTGCGACAGGGACGACCCAGTACTTC
CDR3 protein: CASSFATGTTQYF

J gene: TRBJ1-5
V gene: TRBV19
clone size: -
D gene: TRBD1
CDR3 DNA: TGTGCCAGTAGTATGGGCCGCAGGGGGCGTCAGCCCCAGCATTTT
CDR3 protein: CASSMGRRGRQPQHF

J gene: TRBJ1-6
V gene: TRBV19
clone size: -
D gene: -
CDR3 DNA: TGTGCCAGTAGTCGGAAAGGACGGACAAGCTCCTATAATTCACCCCTCCACTTT
CDR3 protein: CASSRKGRTSSYNSPLHF

J gene: TRBJ2-7
V gene: TRBV7-9
clone size: once
D gene: -
CDR3 DNA: TGTGCCAGCAGCTTAGGGGCCTCCTACGAGCAGTACTTC
CDR3 protein: CASSLGASYEQYF

J gene: TRBJ2-6
V gene: TRBV19
clone size: -
D gene: -
CDR3 DNA: TGTGCCAGTCGGCCTTATCCGGAGGTGTCAGGGGCCAACGTCCTGACTTTC
CDR3 protein: CASRPYPEVSGANVLTF

J gene: TRBJ2-7
V gene: TRBV19
clone size: -
D gene: TRBD2
CDR3 DNA: TGTGCCAGTAGTATTGGGACTACCGGAGTCGAGCAGTACTTC
CDR3 protein: CASSIGTTGVEQYF

J gene: TRBJ2-7
V gene: TRBV20-1
clone size: -
D gene: -
CDR3 DNA: TGCAGTGCTAGTCCCAGGCAGGCTATACCCTACGAGCAGTACTTC
CDR3 protein: CSASPRQAIPYEQYF

J gene: TRBJ1-2
V gene: TRBV28
clone size: -
D gene: -
CDR3 DNA: TGTGCCAGCAGTCTAGATGTTGGGTATGGCTACACCTTC
CDR3 protein: CASSLDVGYGYTF

J gene: TRBJ1-6
V gene: TRBV28
clone size: few
D gene: TRBD1
CDR3 DNA: TGTGCCAGCAGCTTCCAGGGGGGATTCGAAGATTCACCCCTCCACTTT
CDR3 protein: CASSFQGGFEDSPLHF

J gene: TRBJ2-7
V gene: TRBV28
clone size: -
D gene: -
CDR3 DNA: TGTGCCAGCAGCCCCAACCCAGGCAAGCAGTACTTC
CDR3 protein: CASSPNPGKQYF

J gene: TRBJ1-1
V gene: TRBV2
clone size: few
D gene: -
CDR3 DNA: TGTGCCAGCAGTTGGGCGAGCACTGAAGCTTTCTTT
CDR3 protein: CASSWASTEAFF

J gene: TRBJ2-7
V gene: TRBV6-5
clone size: -
D gene: TRBD1
CDR3 DNA: TGTGCCAGCAGTTGGGACAGGGGGACCTACGAGCAGTACTTC
CDR3 protein: CASSWDRGTYEQYF

J gene: TRBJ2-7
V gene: TRBV28
clone size: -
D gene: TRBD1
CDR3 DNA: TGTGCCAGCAGTTTCCCCCTCGGTGACAGGGAAGACGAGCAGTACTTC
CDR3 protein: CASSFPLGDREDEQYF

J gene: TRBJ2-1
V gene: TRBV7-9
clone size: once
D gene: TRBD2
CDR3 DNA: TGTGCCAGCAGCTTAGGAATAGGTGGACTAGCGGGATCCTACAATGAGCAGTTCTTC
CDR3 protein: CASSLGIGGLAGSYNEQFF